The 19 T cell receptor beta chains in this list originate from one sample, sequenced in a study of control samples from healthy donors and cancer patients. The table came from immunoSEQ multiplex PCR; TCRdb's copy has only in-frame clones and leaves some out. The profile shows tens of thousands of clones, roughly 89% of them singletons. The source material was blood. Receptor source: a man aged 25 to 45 in good health.

This clone was seen only once. This rearrangement joins TRBV9 to TRBJ2-1; 7 bases are shared with TRBD2. V was clipped by 0 bases and J by 4 bases; unmatched bases: 7. The CDR3 is made up of 16 amino acids. Germline CDR1 reads SGDLS; CDR2 reads YYNGEE. The CDR3 coding sequence is TGTGCCAGCAGCGTAGTGAGTCTAGCGGATTACAATGAGCAGTTCTTC. It specifies CASSVVSLADYNEQFF.

The chain is built from TRBV7-2 and TRBJ2-5; 10 bases agree with TRBD1. The V and J ends lost 6 bases and 4 bases, in that order; junction bases with no gene match: 8. CDR1 is SGHTA, CDR2 FQGNSA, per germline. The CDR3 totals 15 residues. In nucleotides, the CDR3 is TGTGCCAGCAGTATCGACAGGGGGCGGTCAGAGACCCAGTACTTC. Translating it yields CASSIDRGRSETQYF.

As concerns this clone: A junction boundary mismatches the germline segment, possibly from a read error. The chain joins TRBV3-1 (or the pseudogene TRBV3-2) to TRBJ2-5, with no clear D. Germline V gene lookup returns CDR1 LGHDT and CDR2 YNNKEL (reference sequence). The CDR3 is 14 amino acids. This chain's CDR3 is CASSQGHSRETQYF. DNA for the CDR3: TGTGCCAGCAGTCAAGGCCATAGCCGGGAGACCCAGTACTTC.

This rearrangement joins TRBV7-6 to TRBJ1-4, with 8 bases that match TRBD1. This CDR3 has 19 amino acids. V shed 1 base and J 3 bases; nucleotides not matched to a gene: 13. The germline V gene has CDR1 SGHVS and CDR2 FNYEAQ. The CDR3 reads CASSLDVRGRARANEKLFF. DNA of the CDR3: TGTGCCAGCAGCTTAGATGTCAGGGGGCGCGCGCGGGCTAATGAAAAACTGTTTTTT.

V usage is TRBV29-1 and J usage is TRBJ1-5; D call uncertain. Per the germline V gene, CDR1 is SQVTM and CDR2 is ANQGSEA. The CDR3 sequence is 12 residues long. V was clipped by 6 bases and J by 7 bases, with 13 bases between them. CDR3 residues: CSVSLNGQPQHF. For the CDR3, the DNA is TGCAGCGTCTCCCTTAATGGCCAGCCCCAGCATTTT.

J is TRBJ2-3 and V is TRBV28; 9 bases match TRBD2. CDR1 and CDR2 from the germline V gene are MDHEN and SYDVKM. Trimming cost V 3 bases and J 6 bases; bases outside gene matches: 13. This CDR3 is 17 amino acids long. DNA for the CDR3: TGTGCCAGCAGTTTGGGTCCGCTAGCGGGGTCAGGGGATACGCAGTATTTT. Protein product: CASSLGPLAGSGDTQYF. Full variable domain (rest looked up from reference TRBV28 and TRBJ2-3): DVKVTQSSRYLVKRTGEKVFLECVQDMDHENMFWYRQDPGLGLRLIYFSYDVKMKEKGDIPEGYSVSREKKERFSLILESASTNQTSMYLCASSLGPLAGSGDTQYFGPGTRLTVL.

This chain connects TRBV6-6 to TRBJ1-2; 7 bases align to TRBD1. CDR1 and CDR2 (germline): MNHNY, SVGAGI (reference sequence). CDR3 length equals 15 residues. The junction had 11 bases not matched to a gene; V was cut back by 6 bases and J by 4 bases. CDR3 protein: CASSGTGQQVYGYTF. The CDR3 DNA sequence: TGTGCCAGCAGCGGCACGGGACAGCAAGTCTATGGCTACACCTTC.

The V gene is TRBV5-6, the J gene TRBJ1-1, with D maybe TRBD1 (5 bases). Germline CDR1 reads SGHDT; CDR2 reads YYEEEE. V gave up 2 bases and J gave up 5 bases, with 16 bases separating them. The CDR3 is made up of 15 amino acids. CDR3 coding DNA: TGTGCCAGCAGCTTAGTTGCGAACAGGTTGACTGAAGCTTTCTTT. It specifies CASSLVANRLTEAFF.

This clone was detected only once. The CDR3 protein is CASSPRTGQGGEQFF. The CDR3, as DNA: TGTGCCAGCAGCCCCCGGACAGGGCAGGGGGGTGAGCAGTTCTTC. The chain links TRBV5-4 to TRBJ2-1, with 8 bases identical to TRBD1. This CDR3 is 15 amino acids long. From germline, CDR1 is SGHNT and CDR2 YYREEE (reference sequence). V lost 4 bases and J lost 9; bases outside the gene matches: 12.

The rearrangement uses TRBV4-2 and TRBJ2-7; D not certain. Germline values: CDR1 LGHNA, CDR2 YNFKEQ. V was trimmed by 5 bases and J by 2 bases, leaving 10 bases between them. The CDR3 is 13 residues long. The CDR3 loop reads CASSLPGPYEQYF. CDR3 nucleotides: TGTGCCAGCAGCTTGCCCGGGCCCTACGAGCAGTACTTC.

The sample holds a few counts of this clone. Other DNA sequences of this sample code for an identical CDR3. The chain uses TRBV7-3 and TRBJ2-1; 15 bases align to TRBD2. The V gene's germline CDR1 is SGHTA and CDR2 FQGTGA. Unmatched junction bases numbered 3, after V lost 2 bases and J lost 7 bases. CDR3 length: 16 residues. Here the CDR3 DNA reads TGTGCCAGCAGCTTAGAGGGGACTAGCGGGAGGAATGAGCAGTTCTTC. Translating it yields CASSLEGTSGRNEQFF.

The J gene is TRBJ2-1, the V gene TRBV10-3; weak D call: TRBD2 (5 bases). This CDR3 is 13 amino acids long. Germline V gene sequence: CDR1 ENHRY, CDR2 SYGVKD. Trimming removed 4 bases from V and 6 bases from J, with 10 bases in between. DNA for the CDR3: TGTGCCATCAGTGCCGGGGTGGGCAATGAGCAGTTCTTC. The encoded protein is CAISAGVGNEQFF.

The V gene is TRBV7-2, the J gene TRBJ2-3; maybe TRBD1 (5 bases). In germline, CDR1 is SGHTA, CDR2 FQGNSA. This CDR3 has 15 amino acids. V gave up 5 bases and J gave up 5 bases, with 17 bases separating them. CDR3 bases: TGTGCCAGCAGCCCCACCCCGGCGCAGGGAGATACGCAGTATTTT. Encoded protein: CASSPTPAQGDTQYF.

The table lists this clone with a count of one. CDR3 in DNA: TGTGCCAGCAGCTTAGTGACAGGGGGAGGTGAGCAGTTCTTC. Translated, it gives CASSLVTGGGEQFF. This chain joins TRBV7-7 and TRBJ2-1, with TRBD1 matching 9 bases. The germline gives CDR1 SSHAT, CDR2 FNYEAQ (reference sequence). With V trimmed by 1 base and J by 9 bases, 4 bases remained unmatched. The CDR3 is 14 residues long.

The chain combines TRBV5-8 with TRBJ2-1; the match to TRBD2 covers 15 bases. Trimming cost V 4 bases and J 4 bases; bases outside gene matches: 6. Germline CDR1 reads SGHTS; CDR2 reads YDEGEE. The CDR3 contains 17 residues. CDR3 nucleotides: TGTGCCAGCAGCGGGGGGACTAGCGGGAGGTTTTACAATGAGCAGTTCTTC. Its protein product is CASSGGTSGRFYNEQFF.

The genes are TRBV14 and TRBJ2-3, with D uncertain. V lost 1 base and J lost 3, with 14 bases in between. Germline loops: CDR1 SGHDN, CDR2 FVKESK. This CDR3 has 16 residues. CDR3 sequence (DNA): TGTGCCAGCAGCCAAGTCGGTCGGAAAATGACAGATACGCAGTATTTT. Protein product: CASSQVGRKMTDTQYF.

V is TRBV24-1 and J is TRBJ2-3, with D maybe TRBD2 (6 bases). CDR1 KGHDR and CDR2 SFDVKD come from the germline V gene. With 3 bases removed from V and 2 bases from J, the gap between germline ends came to 8 bases. The CDR3 runs to 14 residues. The CDR3: CATSDRTNTDTQYF. CDR3 nucleotides: TGTGCCACCAGTGATCGGACTAACACAGATACGCAGTATTTT.

The chain couples TRBV20-1 to TRBJ1-2, with D unresolved. CDR1 DFQATT and CDR2 SNEGSKA come from the germline V gene (reference sequence). The CDR3 is 14 residues long. Trimming took off 3 bases at V and 0 bases at J, with 11 bases between the two ends. CDR3 sequence reads: CSASRAETNYGYTF. For the CDR3, the DNA is TGCAGTGCTAGTCGGGCGGAGACTAACTATGGCTACACCTTC.

This chain connects TRBV30 to TRBJ1-2, with unresolved D. Germline CDR1 reads GTSNPN; CDR2 reads SVGIG (reference sequence). The CDR3 covers 13 residues. V lost 0 bases to trimming and J lost 1 base, with 6 bases between them. CDR3 bases: TGTGCCTGGAGTGTACGGGGTAACTATGGCTACACCTTC. Amino acids: CAWSVRGNYGYTF.